This TCR beta chain was captured in a study of T cell repertoires in cytomegalovirus infection. Study context: HLA-B-restricted CMV epitopes that are well studied, plus recently identified HLA-C-restricted ones, were used by the study. The public TCR beta signatures pointed to both CMV infection and matching HLA type. Findings and caveats of the study: The study found HLA-C-restricted CMV-specific TCR beta clonotypes dominating the ex vivo response.

TCRdb redid the calling of the reads with MiXCR, one entry per CDR3 protein. Of approximately 300,000 distinct CDR3 sequences in the sample, about 27% are singletons; the top ten hold about 20%. This clonotype has more than one count but fewer than ten. Its target is not known. Trimming at V came to 6 bases and at J to 5 bases, leaving 14 bases not matched to a gene. From germline, CDR1 is MDHEN and CDR2 SYDVKM. The CDR3 totals 16 residues. V gene TRBV28 combines with J gene TRBJ1-2; 8 bases line up with TRBD1. The receptor was derived from a human donor in good health (CMV status not recorded). Some clones in this sample may be carry-over from other donors' samples. The source material was cultured PBMCs, sampled from culture after CMV antigen stimulation. The CDR3 loop is CASRLQGADHLYGYTF. Written as DNA, the CDR3 is TGTGCCAGCAGGCTTCAGGGGGCGGATCACCTTTATGGCTACACCTTC.